This TCR beta chain is drawn from a study of CD8+ T cells in alopecia areata. This clone was detected a few times. V was cut by 0 bases and J by 6 bases, with 13 bases left in between. The CDR3 length is 15 residues. Germline assignment: CDR1 SGHRS and CDR2 YFSETQ. Isolated RNA was reverse transcribed into cDNA used as the sequencing template. Clones were sequenced by immunoSEQ multiplex PCR, and TCRdb holds only the in-frame ones, with some missing. The profile shows about 210,000 clones, under 70% of them singletons. Treatment described: oral pan-JAK inhibitor, 5-10 mg twice daily. The clonotype originates from a human donor with alopecia areata. The J gene is TRBJ2-1, the V gene TRBV5-1; D may be TRBD2 (5 bases). This specimen consisted of CD4+ T cells sorted from blood, obtained at week 4, from a patient treated with tofacitinib. CDR3 bases: TGCGCCAGCAGCTTGGGTCAGGTGGCGGGCAATGAGCAGTTCTTC. Residues: CASSLGQVAGNEQFF.